Shown below are 27 T cell receptor beta chains from a single sample sequenced in a study of CD8 T cells in Susac syndrome. Random hexamers were used to reverse transcribe the RNA input (about 0.5 to 1 ug). TCRdb itself ran the immunoSEQ multiplex PCR reads through MiXCR, one entry per CDR3 protein. Altogether some 76,000 distinct CDR3 sequences are present, 75% to 95% being singletons, with the ten largest covering just over 0.5%. The sample consisted of CD8+ T cells from PBMCs. These receptor sequences come from a human donor with multiple sclerosis.

The count of this clonotype is one. The J gene is TRBJ2-2, the V gene TRBV9; TRBD1 might be the D (5 bases). CDR1 and CDR2 from the germline V gene are SGDLS and YYNGEE. Deletions cut 4 bases from V and 6 bases from J, with 10 bases between. This CDR3 has 13 residues. The CDR3 sequence is CASSPAGPGELFF. CDR3 bases: TGTGCCAGCAGCCCCGCAGGGCCCGGGGAGCTGTTTTTT.

The chain has TRBV27 and TRBJ1-6; D remains ambiguous. The germline V and J ends were trimmed by 5 bases and 6 bases, with 14 bases remaining between them. The CDR3 has 15 residues. Per the germline V gene, CDR1 is MNHEY and CDR2 is SMNVEV (reference sequence). CDR3 nucleotide sequence: TGTGCCAGCAGTCCGGGAGAGGGAGGTAATTCACCCCTCCACTTT. Its protein product is CASSPGEGGNSPLHF.

This chain joins TRBV28 and TRBJ2-2, with unresolved D. V gave up 2 bases and J gave up 0 bases, with 10 bases separating them. The length of the CDR3 is 16 residues. CDR1 and CDR2 from the germline V gene are MDHEN and SYDVKM. CDR3 DNA sequence: TGTGCCAGCAGTTTAGTCCGGTTCCCGAACACCGGGGAGCTGTTTTTT. Its protein product is CASSLVRFPNTGELFF.

The genes are TRBV6-7 and TRBJ2-5, with a weak D call TRBD1 (6 bases). TRBV6-7 is sorted into the ORF group, with uncertain function. Trimming removed 5 bases from V and 5 bases from J, with 15 bases in between. The CDR3 has 14 residues. CDR3 loop: CASSHLDRGETQYF. The CDR3 nucleotides are TGTGCCAGCAGTCACCTGGACAGAGGCGAGACCCAGTACTTC.

The chain links TRBV15 to TRBJ2-2, with a possible D match to TRBD1 (6 bases). V lost 3 bases and J lost 5, with 7 bases in between. CDR1 and CDR2 (germline): LNHNV, YYDKDF (reference sequence). The CDR3 has 13 amino acids. DNA of the CDR3: TGTGCCACCAGCAGCAGGGGTACCGGGGAGCTGTTTTTT. The encoded protein is CATSSRGTGELFF.

The chain recombines TRBV7-2 with TRBJ2-7, with D perhaps being TRBD1 or TRBD2 (5 bases each). Trimming removed 4 bases from V and 0 bases from J, with 16 bases in between. Per germline, CDR1 SGHTA and CDR2 FQGNSA. This CDR3 comprises 16 residues. CDR3 nucleotide sequence: TGTGCCAGCAGCTCCCCAAGTAGGGACGCCTCCTACGAGCAGTACTTC. Protein sequence: CASSSPSRDASYEQYF.

This chain connects TRBV20-1 to TRBJ2-5; 10 nucleotides match TRBD2. The CDR3 totals 14 residues. Germline CDR1 DFQATT, CDR2 SNEGSKA (reference sequence). J was trimmed by 3 bases and V by 0 bases; bases with no gene match: 1. The CDR3 sequence: CSARDTSGEETQYF. The DNA for the CDR3 is TGCAGTGCTAGAGATACTAGCGGGGAAGAGACCCAGTACTTC.

V usage is TRBV15 and J usage is TRBJ1-5, with 9 bases identical to TRBD1. This CDR3 is 17 amino acids long. Germline CDR1 reads LNHNV; CDR2 reads YYDKDF (reference sequence). V lost 1 base to trimming and J lost 12 bases; unmatched junction nucleotides: 16. CDR3 DNA sequence: TGTGCCACCAGCAGAGCACTACCGGGACAGGGAGTGGCGCTCCAGCATTTT. Encoded protein: CATSRALPGQGVALQHF.

J is TRBJ2-3 and V is TRBV27; D unclear. From germline, CDR1 is MNHEY and CDR2 SMNVEV (reference sequence). The CDR3 length is 13 residues. Trimming cost V 7 bases and J 0 bases, with 8 bases left between them. The CDR3 nucleotides are TGTGCCAGCACCACGCGGAGCACAGATACGCAGTATTTT. This gives the protein CASTTRSTDTQYF.

The chain recombines TRBV3-1 with TRBJ2-1, with D tentatively TRBD2 (6 bases). Germline V gene data show CDR1 as LGHDT and CDR2 as YNNKEL (reference sequence). V was clipped by 5 bases and J by 0 bases, with 11 bases between them. The CDR3 is 15 residues long. Here the CDR3 reads CASSGAGSSYNEQFF. CDR3 DNA: TGTGCCAGCAGCGGCGCGGGGAGCTCCTACAATGAGCAGTTCTTC.

The CDR3 bases are TGTGCCAGTTCTAGTAGTCTCAATCACAATGAGCAGTTCTTC. This encodes CASSSSLNHNEQFF. The chain links TRBV19 to TRBJ2-1; D is ambiguous. The V end was cut by 8 bases, the J end by 5 bases, with 16 bases between. Germline CDR1 is LNHDA and CDR2 is SQIVND (reference sequence). This CDR3 region has 14 residues.

This clonotype has just one count. This chain links TRBV19 with TRBJ2-3, with D maybe TRBD1 (5 bases). CDR3 length equals 14 residues. The V and J ends lost 3 bases and 5 bases respectively, with 12 bases between them. The germline gives CDR1 LNHDA, CDR2 SQIVND (reference sequence). The CDR3 nucleotides are TGTGCCAGTAGTATGGGGCCGACAAGAGATACGCAGTATTTT. Protein sequence: CASSMGPTRDTQYF.

CDR3: CASSTQNQPQHF. CDR3 DNA: TGTGCCAGTAGTACACAGAATCAGCCCCAGCATTTT. The V call is TRBV19, the J call TRBJ1-5; D is unclear. The CDR3 contains 12 residues. The V gene lost 4 bases and the J gene lost 4 bases, with 5 bases spanning the gap. Germline lookup yields CDR1 LNHDA and CDR2 SQIVND (reference sequence).

V usage is TRBV7-6 and J usage is TRBJ2-2; D might be TRBD2 (7 bases). The CDR3 contains 17 residues. From germline, CDR1 is SGHVS and CDR2 FNYEAQ. V lost 3 bases, J lost 4 bases, and 18 bases lay in between. CDR3 nucleotides: TGTGCCAGCAGCTTCCTGGGGGGGGCAGGGCCCACCGGGGAGCTGTTTTTT. This sequence encodes CASSFLGGAGPTGELFF.

This chain joins TRBV5-1 and TRBJ2-1; 9 bases line up with TRBD1. Unmatched junction bases numbered 4, after V lost 2 bases and J lost 4 bases. The CDR3 covers 15 residues. Germline CDR1 is SGHRS and CDR2 is YFSETQ. The CDR3 here is CASSFRDREYNEQFF. CDR3 sequence (DNA): TGCGCCAGCAGCTTCCGGGACAGGGAGTACAATGAGCAGTTCTTC.

The chain carries TRBV9 and TRBJ2-7; 14 positions match TRBD2. Germline V lookup: CDR1 SGDLS, CDR2 YYNGEE. J gave up 3 bases and V 4 bases, and 6 bases lay outside the gene matches. This CDR3 has 16 amino acids. The CDR3 nucleotides are TGTGCCAGCAGCCCTCGACTAGCGGGGGGGCACTACGAGCAGTACTTC. This sequence encodes CASSPRLAGGHYEQYF.

The chain links TRBV27 to TRBJ1-2, with D perhaps TRBD1 (6 bases). This CDR3 spans 15 amino acids. The germline gives CDR1 MNHEY, CDR2 SMNVEV (reference sequence). V shed 0 bases and J shed 4 bases, with 12 bases lying between them. CDR3 sequence: CASSLSPDSFYGYTF. The DNA of the CDR3 is TGTGCCAGCAGTTTATCGCCGGACAGCTTCTATGGCTACACCTTC.

The chain has TRBV27 and TRBJ2-3; 11 bases fit TRBD2. The CDR3 has 15 residues. Germline V lookup: CDR1 MNHEY, CDR2 SMNVEV (reference sequence). J lost 6 bases, V lost 4 bases, and 6 bases had no gene match. The CDR3 region has the DNA TGTGCCAGCAGTTGGCAAGCTAGCGGGAGGGATACGCAGTATTTT. Residues: CASSWQASGRDTQYF.

The genes are TRBV12-3 or TRBV12-4 and TRBJ2-7, with D hard to call. This CDR3 spans 14 amino acids. The V end was cut by 5 bases, the J end by 5 bases, with 16 bases between. In DNA, the CDR3 is TGTGCCAGCAGTCCCCCGGACGCTTGGGACGAGCAGTACTTC. It is translated as CASSPPDAWDEQYF.

The chain employs TRBV6-2 or TRBV6-3 and TRBJ1-5, with D maybe TRBD1 (5 bases). This CDR3 has 14 amino acids. V was cut by 2 bases and J by 1 base, with 6 bases left in between. The V gene's germline CDR1 is MNHEY and CDR2 SVGEGT. This CDR3 reads CASSYRQSNQPQHF. The DNA for the CDR3 is TGTGCCAGCAGTTACCGACAGAGCAATCAGCCCCAGCATTTT.

V is TRBV20-1 and J is TRBJ2-3, with no clear D. This CDR3 region has 16 residues. The V end lost 2 bases, the J end lost 4 bases, and 19 bases lay between the germline ends. Germline V gene lookup returns CDR1 DFQATT and CDR2 SNEGSKA (reference sequence). The CDR3 region has the DNA TGCAGTGCTAGACTTCCCCTGAAGGCACCCGCAGATACGCAGTATTTT. This translates into CSARLPLKAPADTQYF.

The V call is TRBV27, the J call TRBJ2-7; D uncertain. V was shortened by 6 bases and J by 3 bases, with 12 bases between the two germline ends. CDR1 MNHEY and CDR2 SMNVEV come from the germline V gene (reference sequence). The CDR3 runs 13 residues. In DNA, the CDR3 is TGTGCCAGCAGCCCCCACCTCTTCTACGAGCAGTACTTC. Residues: CASSPHLFYEQYF.

The rearrangement uses TRBV3-1 and TRBJ2-3, with 7 bases lining up with TRBD1. This CDR3 comprises 15 residues. Trimming took 8 bases from V and 0 from J; bases not matched to a gene: 8. The germline CDR1 and CDR2 sequences are LGHDT and YNNKEL (reference sequence). CDR3 bases: TGTGCCAGCGAGGATACAGGGGCTAGCACAGATACGCAGTATTTT. This translates into CASEDTGASTDTQYF.

The chain combines TRBV6-5 with TRBJ1-5; maybe TRBD1 (5 bases). The V end was cut by 2 bases, the J end by 0 bases, with 14 bases between. Germline CDR1 and CDR2: MNHEY and SVGAGI. CDR3 length equals 17 residues. CDR3 nucleotide sequence: TGTGCCAGCAGTTACAAAGGGGTGGGTTTTAGCAATCAGCCCCAGCATTTT. This encodes CASSYKGVGFSNQPQHF.

The rearrangement uses TRBV13 and TRBJ2-5, with D tentatively TRBD1 (7 bases). There are 15 residues in the CDR3. V was clipped by 4 bases and J by 2 bases, with 14 bases between them. Per germline, CDR1 PRHDT and CDR2 FYEKMQ (reference sequence). CDR3 loop: CASSSRTGGQETQYF. The CDR3 DNA reads TGTGCCAGCAGCTCCCGGACAGGAGGGCAAGAGACCCAGTACTTC.

V and J are TRBV10-3 and TRBJ2-7; 7 bases agree with TRBD1. Trimming removed 3 bases from V and 3 bases from J; junction bases left unmatched: 5. Germline CDR1 reads ENHRY; CDR2 reads SYGVKD. This CDR3 region has 14 residues. CDR3 in amino acids: CAISDKDRSYEQYF. CDR3 nucleotides: TGTGCCATCAGTGATAAGGACAGGAGCTACGAGCAGTACTTC.

The rearrangement links TRBV12-3 or TRBV12-4 to TRBJ2-2, with a weak D call TRBD1 (6 bases). V lost 10 bases and J lost 6, with 15 bases in between. This CDR3 comprises 13 residues. DNA for the CDR3: TGTGCCATCACGGACAGCCGACCCGGGGAGCTGTTTTTT. It is translated as CAITDSRPGELFF.